A selection of T cell receptor beta chains follows, all from one sample in a study of shared T cell receptors in the human thymus. The assay was immunoSEQ multiplex PCR, and TCRdb's table has in-frame clones only and misses some. The sample yields hundreds of thousands of clones, about 89% seen once. In addition, the sample was reused for a study of human thymus T cells.

The sequencing sample was made of thymocytes. Every receptor here comes from a boy under two years old with a congenital heart defect. The CDR3 runs from the conserved cysteine through the conserved F or W. D genes are given only for firm matches. Clone size, where shown, is once, few, many, or a class for clones that have expanded.

J | size | V | D | DNA | CDR3
TRBJ2-5 | NA | TRBV7-6 | NA | TGTGCCAGCAGCTTAAGTCTAGCGAGCTACCAAGAGACCCAGTACTTC | CASSLSLASYQETQYF
TRBJ1-2 | NA | TRBV28 | NA | TGTGCCAGCAGTTTATACAGGGAGCCCGTGAACTATGGCTACACCTTC | CASSLYREPVNYGYTF
TRBJ2-1 | NA | TRBV27 | TRBD2 | TGTGCCAGCAGTGGGATAGCGGGAGGGGTCTACAATGAGCAGTTCTTC | CASSGIAGGVYNEQFF
TRBJ2-5 | NA | TRBV28 | TRBD1 | TGTGCCAGCAGCATAGGACAGGGGGGCCAAGAGACCCAGTACTTC | CASSIGQGGQETQYF
TRBJ2-5 | NA | TRBV9 | TRBD2 | TGTGCCAGCAGCGTAGCTAGGGGACTAGCGGGGGACGGAGGGGAGACCCAGTACTTC | CASSVARGLAGDGGETQYF
TRBJ2-7 | once | TRBV6-5 | TRBD1 | TGTGCCAGCAGTTACTTGGGGACAGGGGGCGGCGAGCAGTACTTC | CASSYLGTGGGEQYF
TRBJ2-7 | NA | TRBV15 | TRBD1 | TGTGCCACCAGCAGAAACGATCCGCGGACAGGCGGCGAGCAGTACTTC | CATSRNDPRTGGEQYF
TRBJ1-5 | few | TRBV6-4 | NA | TGTGCCACCCTGGCCGGGACAACATGTCAGCCCCAGCATTTT | CATLAGTTCQPQHF
TRBJ1-2 | once | TRBV5-1 | NA | TGCGCCAGCAGCTTGGACACAGCTGACTACACCTTC | CASSLDTADYTF
TRBJ1-3 | NA | TRBV7-6 | NA | TGTGCCAGCAGCTTCGGACAGAAGGATCCTGGAAACACCATATATTTT | CASSFGQKDPGNTIYF
TRBJ1-4 | NA | TRBV7-6 | NA | TGTGCCAGCAGCTTTTCCACAGCCGTCAATGAAAAACTGTTTTTT | CASSFSTAVNEKLFF
TRBJ1-2 | NA | TRBV7-8 | NA | TGTGCCAGCAGCCCAGATGGGGAGAGGATGGGTGGCTACACCTTC | CASSPDGERMGGYTF
TRBJ2-3 | NA | TRBV4-3 | TRBD2 | TGCGCCAGCAGCCAAGACCCCTTCGGGAGGGGAAGACCAGATACGCAGTATTTT | CASSQDPFGRGRPDTQYF
TRBJ2-5 | NA | TRBV7-2 | NA | TGTGCCAGCAGCTTAGGTCTGGGGGGAGAGACCCAGTACTTC | CASSLGLGGETQYF
TRBJ2-7 | NA | TRBV28 | TRBD1 | TGTGCCAGCAGGGAGGGACAGGGGTCCCTCTACGAGCAGTACTTC | CASREGQGSLYEQYF
TRBJ2-7 | NA | TRBV10-2 | TRBD2 | TGCGCCAGCAGCCGACTAGCGGGAGCACTGGGCTACGAGCAGTACTTC | CASSRLAGALGYEQYF
TRBJ2-1 | NA | TRBV6-4 | NA | TGTGCCAGCAGTGATTGGGCCCGAACTAGGAATGAGCAGTTCTTC | CASSDWARTRNEQFF
TRBJ2-7 | NA | TRBV25-1 | TRBD2 | TGTGCCAGCAGTGAATCAGGACTAGCCTACGAGCAGTACTTC | CASSESGLAYEQYF